Below are 16 T cell receptor beta chains sequenced from a single sample in a study of cytomegalovirus exposure and HLA in healthy donors. The PCR made use of 60 Vbeta and 13 Jbeta primers. Sequenced by immunoSEQ multiplex PCR; TCRdb stores in-frame clones only, minus some. Of tens of thousands of clones listed, approximately 80% are singletons. The material sequenced was PBMCs. The receptors come from a human donor in good health.

The V and J genes are TRBV6-6 and TRBJ2-6, with no clear D. Germline V gene sequence: CDR1 MNHNY, CDR2 SVGAGI (reference sequence). V dropped 2 bases and J dropped 0 bases, with 5 bases sitting between them. The CDR3 is made up of 15 amino acids. This CDR3 reads CASSYAFSGANVLTF. CDR3 nucleotide sequence: TGTGCCAGCAGTTACGCGTTCTCTGGGGCCAACGTCCTGACTTTC.

J is TRBJ2-3 and V is TRBV4-2; TRBD1 is a possible D gene (6 bases). Germline loops: CDR1 LGHNA, CDR2 YNFKEQ. The CDR3 runs 13 residues. Between the trimmed V and J ends, which lost 2 bases and 6 bases, there was a span of 9 bases. The DNA of the CDR3 is TGTGCCAGCAGCCAACTACAGGGCGATACGCAGTATTTT. Protein sequence: CASSQLQGDTQYF.

This clone was seen just once. This chain uses TRBV5-1 with TRBJ2-3, with D tentatively TRBD2 (6 bases). The CDR3 extends over 13 amino acids. Trimming cost V 7 bases and J 1 base, with 10 bases left between them. Germline CDR1 SGHRS, CDR2 YFSETQ. The chain's CDR3 is CASGGVRTDTQYF. CDR3 coding DNA: TGCGCCAGCGGAGGGGTTCGCACAGATACGCAGTATTTT. Full variable domain (outside the CDR3, taken from reference TRBV5-1 and TRBJ2-3): KAGVTQTPRYLIKTRGQQVTLSCSPISGHRSVSWYQQTPGQGLQFLFEYFSETQRNKGNFPGRFSGRQFSNSRSEMNVSTLELGDSALYLCASGGVRTDTQYFGPGTRLTVL.

V usage is TRBV6-5 and J usage is TRBJ1-4; the match to TRBD1 covers 8 bases. This CDR3 contains 15 residues. Germline CDR1 is MNHEY and CDR2 is SVGAGI. V was pared by 6 bases and J by 6 bases, with 9 bases of the junction left unmatched. The CDR3 sequence: CASRTAGGAYEKLFF. The CDR3 coding sequence is TGTGCCAGCAGAACGGCAGGGGGCGCGTATGAAAAACTGTTTTTT.

The chain combines TRBV7-9 with TRBJ2-1, with TRBD1 matching 8 bases. The trim removed 1 base at V and 5 bases at J, leaving 1 base unmatched. The CDR3 is 14 amino acids. In germline, CDR1 is SEHNR, CDR2 FQNEAQ (reference sequence). The CDR3 DNA reads as TGTGCCAGCAGCTTAGGACAGGGGAACAATGAGCAGTTCTTC. It is translated as CASSLGQGNNEQFF.

V and J are TRBV4-3 and TRBJ1-2, with D tentatively TRBD1 (6 bases). This CDR3 has 15 residues. The germline V gene encodes CDR1 LGHNA and CDR2 YSLEER. V shed 1 base and J shed 1 base, with 10 bases lying between them. Here the CDR3 reads CASSQGQGINYGYTF. CDR3 bases: TGCGCCAGCAGCCAAGGTCAGGGGATTAACTATGGCTACACCTTC.

J is TRBJ2-1 and V is TRBV7-3; the match to TRBD2 covers 10 bases. The V gene's germline CDR1 is SGHTA and CDR2 FQGTGA. The V gene end was trimmed by 1 base and the J gene end by 4 bases; junction bases not matched to a gene: 4. This CDR3 has 16 residues. The CDR3 DNA follows: TGTGCCAGCAGCTTAAGGCCTAGCGGGAGTTACAATGAGCAGTTCTTC. Translation: CASSLRPSGSYNEQFF. The whole variable domain, filled in from reference TRBV7-3 and TRBJ2-1, reads GAGVSQTPSNKVTEKGKYVELRCDPISGHTALYWYRQSLGQGPEFLIYFQGTGAADDSGLPNDRFFAVRPEGSVSTLKIQRTERGDSAVYLCASSLRPSGSYNEQFFGPGTRLTVL.

The chain carries TRBV7-2 and TRBJ2-2; D call uncertain. Germline values: CDR1 SGHTA, CDR2 FQGNSA. The length of the CDR3 is 14 residues. The V gene lost 4 bases and the J gene lost 3 bases, with 9 bases spanning the gap. CDR3 coding DNA: TGTGCCAGCAGCTCAACAGTAGACACCGGGGAGCTGTTTTTT. Translated, it gives CASSSTVDTGELFF.

V and J are TRBV27 and TRBJ2-7; 12 bases match TRBD1. Germline CDR1 reads MNHEY; CDR2 reads SMNVEV (reference sequence). This CDR3 is 17 amino acids long. The V segment lost 0 bases and the J segment 0 bases; nucleotides outside the gene matches: 3. In DNA, the CDR3 is TGTGCCAGCAGTTTATCGGGACAGGGGGCGACCTCCTACGAGCAGTACTTC. This codes for CASSLSGQGATSYEQYF.

The chain has TRBV5-4 and TRBJ2-1, with D hard to call. CDR1 SGHNT and CDR2 YYREEE come from the germline V gene (reference sequence). Trimming pared 1 base from V and 3 bases from J, leaving 5 bases between. The CDR3 loop spans 13 amino acids. CDR3 in DNA: TGTGCCAGCAGCTTGACGGGCTACAATGAGCAGTTCTTC. Translating it yields CASSLTGYNEQFF.

The gene calls are TRBV28 and TRBJ2-5; D remains ambiguous. TRBJ2-7 matches the DNA end more closely, so the J call is doubtful. The germline V gene has CDR1 MDHEN and CDR2 SYDVKM. The CDR3 totals 11 residues. The CDR3 nucleotides are TGTGCCAGCAGTTTTTACTACGAGCAGTACTTC. This gives the protein CASSFYYEQYF.

The chain joins TRBV7-3 to TRBJ2-5, with 16 nucleotides matching TRBD2. Germline CDR1 and CDR2: SGHTA and FQGTGA. The CDR3 covers 16 residues. J was trimmed by 5 bases and V by 5 bases; bases with no gene match: 5. The CDR3 DNA is TGTGCCAGCAGCCTAGGGACTAGCGGGAGGGATGAGACCCAGTACTTC. Its translation is CASSLGTSGRDETQYF.

The rearrangement links TRBV5-1 to TRBJ1-4, with D perhaps matching TRBD1 (5 bases). The CDR3 runs to 16 residues. Trimming left V 4 bases short and J 3 bases short, with 16 bases between. CDR1 is SGHRS, CDR2 YFSETQ, per germline. The CDR3 loop reads CASSTQGSLANEKLFF. In nucleotides, the CDR3 is TGCGCCAGCAGCACCCAGGGTTCACTGGCTAATGAAAAACTGTTTTTT.

This clone has just one count. The chain has TRBV6-5 and TRBJ1-4, with no clear D. V gave up 2 bases and J gave up 3 bases, with 13 bases separating them. CDR3 size: 16 residues. The germline V gene encodes CDR1 MNHEY and CDR2 SVGAGI. The CDR3: CASSYDVRAANEKLFF. The CDR3 region has the DNA TGTGCCAGCAGTTACGATGTGAGGGCAGCTAATGAAAAACTGTTTTTT.

This chain joins TRBV15 and TRBJ1-5; the match to TRBD1 covers 7 bases. Unmatched junction bases numbered 9, after V lost 3 bases and J lost 7 bases. Germline CDR1 reads LNHNV; CDR2 reads YYDKDF (reference sequence). The CDR3 contains 15 residues. CDR3 amino acids: CATSRDGQALQPQHF. DNA of the CDR3: TGTGCCACCAGCAGGGACGGACAGGCTTTACAGCCCCAGCATTTT.

The V gene is TRBV2, the J gene TRBJ2-3; possible D gene TRBD2, 5 bases. Deletions cut 6 bases from V and 2 bases from J, with 15 bases between. The CDR3 consists of 15 residues. In germline, CDR1 is SNHLY, CDR2 FYNNEI. The CDR3 DNA reads as TGTGCCAGCAGCTCGAGGGAAGCGTTCACAGATACGCAGTATTTT. Protein product: CASSSREAFTDTQYF.